This is a list of T cell receptor beta chains from one sample in a study of CD8+CD57+ T cells in acquired aplastic anemia. Via MiXCR, TCRdb re-called the reads, giving one row per CDR3 protein. The repertoire holds some 170,000 distinct CDR3 sequences, approximately 40% seen once, with 0.85% to 1.3% in the top ten. Sequenced: sorted CD4+, CD8+, or CD8+CD57+ T cells (not recorded which) from PBMCs. These receptors came from a human donor in good health. Both conserved end residues are part of each CDR3. The D gene is left open where the match is weak. Only part of the rows carry a size: once, few, many, or a class if the clone is expanded.

abundance: NA; len: 13; j_gene: TRBJ2-5; v_gene: TRBV4-1; d_gene: NA; CDR3aa: CASSLQGPETQYF; CDR3nt: TGCGCCAGCAGCCTACAGGGCCCAGAGACCCAGTACTTC
abundance: once; len: 16; j_gene: TRBJ2-6; v_gene: TRBV25-1; d_gene: NA; CDR3aa: CASSPPDTTGANVLTF; CDR3nt: TGTGCCAGCAGTCCCCCCGACACAACTGGGGCCAACGTCCTGACTTTC
abundance: many; len: 15; j_gene: TRBJ2-1; v_gene: TRBV14; d_gene: NA; CDR3aa: CASSQGQGIWNEQFF; CDR3nt: TGTGCCAGCAGCCAAGGCCAGGGGATTTGGAATGAGCAGTTCTTC
abundance: few; len: 11; j_gene: TRBJ2-7; v_gene: TRBV20-1; d_gene: NA; CDR3aa: CSAMLTSEQYF; CDR3nt: TGCAGTGCTATGTTGACCTCCGAGCAGTACTTC
abundance: NA; len: 13; j_gene: TRBJ2-1; v_gene: TRBV9; d_gene: NA; CDR3aa: CASSVAPAGEQFF; CDR3nt: TGTGCCAGCAGCGTAGCCCCCGCGGGGGAGCAGTTCTTC
abundance: NA; len: 14; j_gene: TRBJ1-2; v_gene: TRBV6-2/TRBV6-3; d_gene: TRBD1; CDR3aa: CASSYRDRVYGYTF; CDR3nt: TGTGCCAGCAGTTACCGGGACAGGGTTTATGGCTACACCTTC
abundance: NA; len: 13; j_gene: TRBJ2-7; v_gene: TRBV7-6; d_gene: TRBD1; CDR3aa: CASSRDRVGEQYF; CDR3nt: TGTGCCAGCAGCCGGGACAGGGTGGGAGAGCAGTACTTC
abundance: many; len: 16; j_gene: TRBJ1-3; v_gene: TRBV11-2; d_gene: TRBD1; CDR3aa: CASSTNPTGAGNTIYF; CDR3nt: TGTGCCAGCAGCACGAACCCAACAGGGGCTGGAAACACCATATATTTT
abundance: few; len: 13; j_gene: TRBJ1-1; v_gene: TRBV10-2; d_gene: NA; CDR3aa: CASSEVQRERAFF; CDR3nt: TGCGCCAGCAGTGAAGTACAGAGAGAACGGGCTTTCTTT
abundance: few; len: 15; j_gene: TRBJ2-3; v_gene: TRBV13; d_gene: NA; CDR3aa: CASSPPRGNTDTQYF; CDR3nt: TGTGCCAGCAGCCCCCCCAGGGGTAACACAGATACGCAGTATTTT
abundance: NA; len: 16; j_gene: TRBJ1-1; v_gene: TRBV11-2; d_gene: TRBD1; CDR3aa: CASSLPRQGWNTEAFF; CDR3nt: TGTGCCAGCAGCTTACCTCGACAGGGTTGGAACACTGAAGCTTTCTTT
abundance: NA; len: 14; j_gene: TRBJ2-7; v_gene: TRBV20-1; d_gene: TRBD1; CDR3aa: CSASRQTGTYEQYF; CDR3nt: TGCAGTGCCAGCAGACAGACAGGGACCTACGAGCAGTACTTC
abundance: many; len: 12; j_gene: TRBJ1-2; v_gene: TRBV20-1; d_gene: TRBD1; CDR3aa: CSAKAGGGGYTF; CDR3nt: TGCAGTGCTAAAGCAGGGGGCGGTGGCTACACCTTC
abundance: NA; len: 16; j_gene: TRBJ2-3; v_gene: TRBV5-6; d_gene: TRBD1; CDR3aa: CASSLEGAGWTDTQYF; CDR3nt: TGTGCCAGCAGCTTGGAGGGGGCCGGATGGACAGATACGCAGTATTTT
abundance: many; len: 11; j_gene: TRBJ2-7; v_gene: TRBV6-1; d_gene: NA; CDR3aa: CASTRAYEQYF; CDR3nt: TGTGCCAGCACCAGAGCCTACGAGCAGTACTTC
abundance: NA; len: 15; j_gene: TRBJ2-7; v_gene: TRBV6-1; d_gene: NA; CDR3aa: CASSANVGQGYEQYF; CDR3nt: TGTGCCAGCAGTGCTAACGTTGGCCAGGGTTACGAGCAGTACTTC
abundance: many; len: 16; j_gene: TRBJ2-2; v_gene: TRBV2; d_gene: TRBD1; CDR3aa: CASSIQGAISAGELFF; CDR3nt: TGTGCCAGCAGTATACAGGGGGCTATTTCTGCCGGGGAGCTGTTTTTT
abundance: few; len: 11; j_gene: TRBJ1-1; v_gene: TRBV6-1; d_gene: NA; CDR3aa: CASRLNCEAFF; CDR3nt: TGTGCCAGCAGATTGAACTGTGAAGCTTTCTTT
abundance: NA; len: 15; j_gene: TRBJ1-4; v_gene: TRBV19; d_gene: NA; CDR3aa: CASSKGGLANEKLFF; CDR3nt: TGTGCCAGTAGTAAAGGGGGTCTAGCTAATGAAAAACTGTTTTTT
abundance: NA; len: 17; j_gene: TRBJ1-4; v_gene: TRBV6-5; d_gene: TRBD1; CDR3aa: CASSYGTGGIANETLFF; CDR3nt: TGTGCCAGCAGTTACGGGACAGGGGGCATAGCTAATGAAACACTGTTTTTT
abundance: many; len: 14; j_gene: TRBJ2-1; v_gene: TRBV2; d_gene: NA; CDR3aa: CASRWGVGDNEQFF; CDR3nt: TGTGCCAGCAGATGGGGGGTCGGAGACAATGAGCAGTTCTTC
abundance: NA; len: 15; j_gene: TRBJ1-6; v_gene: TRBV6-1; d_gene: NA; CDR3aa: CASSEAVGFDSPLHF; CDR3nt: TGTGCCAGCAGTGAAGCTGTAGGGTTTGATTCACCCCTCCACTTT
abundance: many; len: 14; j_gene: TRBJ1-1; v_gene: TRBV6-5; d_gene: NA; CDR3aa: CASSYVRMNTEAFF; CDR3nt: TGTGCCAGCAGTTACGTTCGAATGAACACTGAAGCTTTCTTT
abundance: many; len: 14; j_gene: TRBJ1-1; v_gene: TRBV6-5; d_gene: TRBD1; CDR3aa: CASSYLTGQGGAFF; CDR3nt: TGTGCCAGCAGTTATCTTACGGGACAGGGAGGTGCTTTCTTT
abundance: many; len: 15; j_gene: TRBJ2-3; v_gene: TRBV25-1; d_gene: TRBD1; CDR3aa: CASSSPGQGPDTQYF; CDR3nt: TGTGCCAGCAGTTCTCCGGGACAGGGTCCAGATACGCAGTATTTT
abundance: many; len: 15; j_gene: TRBJ1-1; v_gene: TRBV15; d_gene: NA; CDR3aa: CATSRRAGLNTEAFF; CDR3nt: TGTGCCACCTCCAGGCGGGCAGGACTCAACACTGAAGCTTTCTTT
abundance: few; len: 14; j_gene: TRBJ1-5; v_gene: TRBV15; d_gene: NA; CDR3aa: CATSRAGGNQPQHF; CDR3nt: TGTGCCACCAGCAGAGCCGGGGGCAATCAGCCCCAGCATTTT
abundance: many; len: 14; j_gene: TRBJ1-2; v_gene: TRBV19; d_gene: NA; CDR3aa: CASSSSRGVDGYTF; CDR3nt: TGTGCCAGTAGTTCAAGCAGGGGAGTCGATGGCTACACCTTC
abundance: NA; len: 15; j_gene: TRBJ2-5; v_gene: TRBV7-9; d_gene: TRBD2; CDR3aa: CASSRTSGVQETQYF; CDR3nt: TGTGCCAGCAGCCGGACTAGCGGGGTCCAAGAGACCCAGTACTTC
abundance: many; len: 16; j_gene: TRBJ1-1; v_gene: TRBV5-5; d_gene: TRBD1; CDR3aa: CASSRGQGLTRTEAFF; CDR3nt: TGTGCCAGCAGCCGGGGACAGGGACTAACCAGGACTGAAGCTTTCTTT
abundance: many; len: 14; j_gene: TRBJ2-7; v_gene: TRBV2; d_gene: NA; CDR3aa: CASRRGRGSYEQYF; CDR3nt: TGTGCCAGTCGCCGGGGGAGGGGGTCCTACGAGCAGTACTTC
abundance: once; len: 15; j_gene: TRBJ2-1; v_gene: TRBV5-4; d_gene: NA; CDR3aa: CASSYEYSSYNELFF; CDR3nt: TGTGCCAGCAGCTACGAGTACAGCTCCTACAATGAGCTGTTCTTC
abundance: NA; len: 16; j_gene: TRBJ2-3; v_gene: TRBV11-2; d_gene: TRBD2; CDR3aa: CASSTLAGGATDTQYF; CDR3nt: TGTGCCAGCAGCACACTAGCGGGGGGAGCAACAGATACGCAGTATTTT
abundance: NA; len: 14; j_gene: TRBJ2-3; v_gene: TRBV10-3; d_gene: TRBD1; CDR3aa: CAISGQGATDTQYF; CDR3nt: TGTGCCATCAGTGGACAGGGGGCGACAGATACGCAGTATTTT
abundance: many; len: 14; j_gene: TRBJ1-3; v_gene: TRBV2; d_gene: NA; CDR3aa: CASRGHSSGNTIYF; CDR3nt: TGTGCCAGCAGGGGCCACAGCTCTGGAAACACCATATATTTT
abundance: NA; len: 16; j_gene: TRBJ2-1; v_gene: TRBV5-6; d_gene: NA; CDR3aa: CASSLVTGGVYNEQFF; CDR3nt: TGTGCCAGCAGCTTGGTTACTGGCGGTGTCTACAATGAGCAGTTCTTC
abundance: NA; len: 12; j_gene: TRBJ2-7; v_gene: TRBV19; d_gene: TRBD1; CDR3aa: CASRGQSYEQYF; CDR3nt: TGTGCCAGTAGGGGACAGTCCTACGAGCAGTACTTC
abundance: NA; len: 11; j_gene: TRBJ2-5; v_gene: TRBV29-1; d_gene: NA; CDR3aa: CSVGTNRAQYF; CDR3nt: TGCAGCGTTGGAACAAACCGAGCCCAGTACTTC
abundance: many; len: 16; j_gene: TRBJ2-5; v_gene: TRBV5-8; d_gene: NA; CDR3aa: CASSLGKGLREETQYF; CDR3nt: TGTGCCAGCAGCTTGGGAAAGGGTTTGAGGGAGGAGACCCAGTACTTC
abundance: NA; len: 12; j_gene: TRBJ2-7; v_gene: TRBV7-9; d_gene: TRBD1; CDR3aa: CASSDRESEQYF; CDR3nt: TGTGCCAGCAGCGACAGGGAATCCGAGCAGTACTTC
abundance: NA; len: 15; j_gene: TRBJ2-7; v_gene: TRBV2; d_gene: TRBD1; CDR3aa: CASSDWAGGSYEQYF; CDR3nt: TGTGCCAGCAGTGATTGGGCAGGGGGTTCCTACGAGCAGTACTTC
abundance: NA; len: 14; j_gene: TRBJ1-1; v_gene: TRBV18; d_gene: NA; CDR3aa: CASSPSDVGTEAFF; CDR3nt: TGTGCCAGCTCACCATCGGACGTGGGCACTGAAGCTTTCTTT
abundance: many; len: 13; j_gene: TRBJ1-4; v_gene: TRBV7-9; d_gene: NA; CDR3aa: CASRWGEDEKLFF; CDR3nt: TGTGCCAGCAGGTGGGGAGAAGATGAAAAACTGTTTTTT
abundance: NA; len: 15; j_gene: TRBJ2-4; v_gene: TRBV10-3; d_gene: NA; CDR3aa: CAISQELLAKNIQYF; CDR3nt: TGTGCCATCAGTCAGGAGTTACTAGCCAAAAACATTCAGTACTTC
abundance: NA; len: 14; j_gene: TRBJ2-5; v_gene: TRBV15; d_gene: NA; CDR3aa: CATSRELGVETQYF; CDR3nt: TGTGCCACCAGCAGAGAACTAGGCGTGGAGACCCAGTACTTC
abundance: NA; len: 13; j_gene: TRBJ2-7; v_gene: TRBV20-1; d_gene: NA; CDR3aa: CSALRGTSYEQYF; CDR3nt: TGCAGTGCTTTGAGGGGCACTTCCTACGAGCAGTACTTC
abundance: NA; len: 13; j_gene: TRBJ1-3; v_gene: TRBV7-3; d_gene: NA; CDR3aa: CASSPDFGNTIYF; CDR3nt: TGTGCCAGCAGCCCAGATTTCGGAAACACCATATATTTT
abundance: NA; len: 16; j_gene: TRBJ2-3; v_gene: TRBV15; d_gene: NA; CDR3aa: CATSRVQRISTDTQYF; CDR3nt: TGTGCCACCAGCAGGGTACAGCGGATTAGCACAGATACGCAGTATTTT
abundance: NA; len: 16; j_gene: TRBJ2-1; v_gene: TRBV25-1; d_gene: NA; CDR3aa: CASSEYGDRGYNEQFF; CDR3nt: TGTGCCAGCAGTGAATATGGTGACCGGGGATACAATGAGCAGTTCTTC
abundance: NA; len: 12; j_gene: TRBJ2-1; v_gene: TRBV2; d_gene: TRBD2; CDR3aa: CASSGSGAEQFF; CDR3nt: TGTGCCAGCAGTGGGAGCGGGGCTGAGCAGTTCTTC
abundance: many; len: 14; j_gene: TRBJ2-7; v_gene: TRBV6-6; d_gene: TRBD1; CDR3aa: CASRGRDSSGEQYF; CDR3nt: TGTGCCAGCAGGGGTAGGGACAGTTCTGGTGAGCAGTACTTC